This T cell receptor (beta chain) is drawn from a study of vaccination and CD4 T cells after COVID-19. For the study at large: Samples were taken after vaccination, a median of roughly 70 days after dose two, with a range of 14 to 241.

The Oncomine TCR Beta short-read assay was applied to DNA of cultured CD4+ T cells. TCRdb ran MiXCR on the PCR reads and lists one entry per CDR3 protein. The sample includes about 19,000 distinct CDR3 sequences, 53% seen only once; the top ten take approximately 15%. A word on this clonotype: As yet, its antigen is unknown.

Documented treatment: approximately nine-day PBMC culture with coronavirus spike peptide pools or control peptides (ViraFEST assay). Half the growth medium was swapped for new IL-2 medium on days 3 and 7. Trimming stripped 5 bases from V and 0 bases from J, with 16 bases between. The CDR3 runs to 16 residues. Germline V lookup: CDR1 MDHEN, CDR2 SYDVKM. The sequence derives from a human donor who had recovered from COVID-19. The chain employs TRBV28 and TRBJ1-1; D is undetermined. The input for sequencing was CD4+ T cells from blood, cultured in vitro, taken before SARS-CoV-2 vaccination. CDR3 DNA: TGTGCCAGCAGTCCTTCTTCTGGGAGGGTGAACACTGAAGCTTTCTTT. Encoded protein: CASSPSSGRVNTEAFF. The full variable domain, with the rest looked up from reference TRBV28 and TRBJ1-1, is DVKVTQSSRYLVKRTGEKVFLECVQDMDHENMFWYRQDPGLGLRLIYFSYDVKMKEKGDIPEGYSVSREKKERFSLILESASTNQTSMYLCASSPSSGRVNTEAFFGQGTRLTVV.